One and the same sample provided the 20 T cell receptor beta chains below, sequenced in a study of cytomegalovirus exposure and HLA in healthy donors (dated by TCRdb to 2016 to 2017). The method behind the library was the immunoSEQ multiplex PCR assay. For the multiplex PCR, a mixture combining 60 forward primers for TCR Vbeta segments and 13 reverse primers for TCR Jbeta segments was used. The immuneACCESS repertoire file appears here via TCRdb, limited to in-frame rearrangements. These files lack a portion of the clones; in checked studies, under half of the deficit traces to unresolved V genes, and the cause of the others is not known. The table for this sample shows approximately 130,000 clones. In total, the top ten clones hold roughly 2% of the sample. Sequenced sample: PBMCs. All receptors derive from a woman aged 60 to 75 in good health and CMV-seronegative.

The CDR3 region has the DNA TGTGCCAGCAGCATTTTAACAGGGCTCAGGCTTTACAATGAGCAGTTCTTC. This codes for CASSILTGLRLYNEQFF. This chain joins TRBV12-1 and TRBJ2-1; the D call of TRBD1 is as the table states it, not checked on the DNA. TRBV12-1 is given as a pseudogene. CDR3 length: 17 amino acids.

The chain links TRBV7-6 to TRBJ1-5; no clear D. V dropped 5 bases and J dropped 2 bases, with 16 bases sitting between them. CDR3 length: 16 residues. Looked up from germline, CDR1 is SGHVS and CDR2 is FNYEAQ. DNA for the CDR3: TGTGCCAGCAGCCCTGTCACGTCCCGCGGCAATCAGCCCCAGCATTTT. Amino acids: CASSPVTSRGNQPQHF.

The chain uses TRBV29-1 and TRBJ1-1; D is perhaps TRBD1 (6 bases). This CDR3 region has 13 residues. Germline CDR1 and CDR2: SQVTM and ANQGSEA. V was clipped by 7 bases and J by 1 base, with 13 bases between them. DNA of the CDR3: TGCAGCGCGGGGGGACAACCGAACACTGAAGCTTTCTTT. Amino acid sequence: CSAGGQPNTEAFF.

This chain links TRBV9 with TRBJ2-7; 7 nucleotides line up with TRBD2. CDR3 length: 14 residues. J gave up 2 bases and V 4 bases, and 6 bases lay outside the gene matches. CDR1 is SGDLS, CDR2 YYNGEE, per germline. Here the CDR3 DNA reads TGTGCCAGCAGCTCGAGCGGGACGACCTACGAGCAGTACTTC. This encodes CASSSSGTTYEQYF.

V gene TRBV19 combines with J gene TRBJ1-1; the match to TRBD1 covers 7 bases. V was pared by 5 bases and J by 6 bases, with 6 bases of the junction left unmatched. Germline lookup yields CDR1 LNHDA and CDR2 SQIVND (reference sequence). The CDR3 length is 13 residues. The CDR3: CASSDRVFAEAFF. The CDR3 region has the DNA TGTGCCAGTAGTGACAGGGTGTTCGCTGAAGCTTTCTTT. The complete variable domain, with remaining parts taken from reference TRBV19 and TRBJ1-1, reads DGGITQSPKYLFRKEGQNVTLSCEQNLNHDAMYWYRQDPGQGLRLIYYSQIVNDFQKGDIAEGYSVSREKKESFPLTVTSAQKNPTAFYLCASSDRVFAEAFFGQGTRLTVV.

The V call is TRBV30, the J call TRBJ2-3, with D perhaps TRBD2 (6 bases). CDR3 length equals 14 residues. The V and J ends lost 4 bases and 6 bases respectively, with 17 bases between them. CDR1 and CDR2 (germline): GTSNPN, SVGIG (reference sequence). As DNA, the CDR3 is TGTGCCTGGAAAGGAGGGCGGGTGGGGGATACGCAGTATTTT. Protein product: CAWKGGRVGDTQYF.

The chain has TRBV30 and TRBJ1-2, with D unresolved. The ends were cut back, 4 bases at V and 4 bases at J, with 13 bases in the middle. Germline CDR1 is GTSNPN and CDR2 is SVGIG (reference sequence). The CDR3 length is 13 residues. CDR3 nucleotide sequence: TGTGCCTGGACCCCTCAAGAGGTCTATGGCTACACCTTC. Translating gives CAWTPQEVYGYTF.

The genes are TRBV19 and TRBJ1-5; D call uncertain. V was clipped by 3 bases and J by 5 bases, with 8 bases between them. The CDR3 spans 13 residues. Germline V lookup: CDR1 LNHDA, CDR2 SQIVND (reference sequence). The CDR3 DNA follows: TGTGCCAGTAGTATTGAGTCACATCAGCCCCAGCATTTT. Translating gives CASSIESHQPQHF. Full variable domain (remainder filled in from reference TRBV19 and TRBJ1-5): DGGITQSPKYLFRKEGQNVTLSCEQNLNHDAMYWYRQDPGQGLRLIYYSQIVNDFQKGDIAEGYSVSREKKESFPLTVTSAQKNPTAFYLCASSIESHQPQHFGDGTRLSIL.

The rearrangement links TRBV5-1 to TRBJ1-5; D may be TRBD1 (5 bases). CDR1 and CDR2 (germline): SGHRS, YFSETQ. The CDR3 runs to 14 residues. Trimming stripped 0 bases from V and 6 bases from J, with 10 bases between. As DNA, the CDR3 is TGCGCCAGCAGCTTGGGGGGGGAGGCTCAGCCCCAGCATTTT. It encodes CASSLGGEAQPQHF.

The chain links TRBV7-6 to TRBJ2-2; D possibly corresponds to TRBD1 (6 bases). The CDR3 sequence is 17 residues long. Germline CDR1 reads SGHVS; CDR2 reads FNYEAQ. V lost 3 bases and J 0 bases, leaving 14 bases between the germline ends. The CDR3 sequence: CASSFRYRDPNTGELFF. In DNA form, the CDR3 reads TGTGCCAGCAGCTTTCGCTACAGGGACCCGAACACCGGGGAGCTGTTTTTT.

Written as DNA, the CDR3 is TGTGCCATCATGGCGGGCACCGGGGAGCTGTTTTTT. This gives the protein CAIMAGTGELFF. The chain recombines TRBV10-3 with TRBJ2-2; D is possibly TRBD2 (5 bases). There are 12 residues in the CDR3. V was shortened by 7 bases and J by 4 bases, with 7 bases between the two germline ends. From germline, CDR1 is ENHRY and CDR2 SYGVKD.

The chain recombines TRBV4-2 with TRBJ2-7; D is perhaps TRBD2 (6 bases). This CDR3 is built from 15 residues. The V gene's germline CDR1 is LGHNA and CDR2 YNFKEQ. V was pared by 1 base and J by 4 bases, with 14 bases between. The CDR3: CASSQGPSARYEQYF. CDR3 nucleotides: TGTGCCAGCAGCCAAGGCCCTAGCGCGAGATACGAGCAGTACTTC.

About this clone itself: The junction shows a germline mismatch at one end, possibly a read error. The CDR3 DNA reads as TGTGCTAGCAGCTCGGGACAGGAGACAAACACCATATATTTT. As protein: CASSSGQETNTIYF. The V and J genes are TRBV7-7 and TRBJ1-3, with 8 nucleotides matching TRBD1. CDR3 length: 14 residues. The germline CDR1 and CDR2 sequences are SSHAT and FNYEAQ (reference sequence).

V is TRBV6-6 and J is TRBJ2-2; 7 bases line up with TRBD1. The length of the CDR3 is 16 residues. The germline V gene encodes CDR1 MNHNY and CDR2 SVGAGI (reference sequence). The V gene end was trimmed by 4 bases and the J gene end by 5 bases; junction bases not matched to a gene: 10. The CDR3 DNA sequence: TGTGCCAGCAGTTCGGACAGGCGCACGGGGACCGGGGAGCTGTTTTTT. Residues: CASSSDRRTGTGELFF.

The CDR3 loop reads CASSRGGHIEETQYF. The CDR3 DNA follows: TGTGCCAGCAGTCGAGGGGGACATATAGAAGAGACCCAGTACTTC. This rearrangement joins TRBV6-1 to TRBJ2-5; a weak D match, TRBD1 (6 bases). CDR3 length: 15 amino acids. Germline V gene lookup returns CDR1 MNHNS and CDR2 SASEGT. V lost 5 bases, J lost 3 bases, and 16 bases lay in between.

The chain is built from TRBV5-8 and TRBJ1-1; no clear D gene. Germline CDR1 is SGHTS and CDR2 is YDEGEE. The ends were cut back, 0 bases at V and 4 bases at J, with 13 bases in the middle. The CDR3 is made up of 15 amino acids. This CDR3 reads CASSLVFLRGTEAFF. Here the CDR3 DNA reads TGTGCCAGCAGCTTGGTATTTTTACGGGGCACTGAAGCTTTCTTT.

The chain couples TRBV28 to TRBJ1-5, with 12 bases lining up with TRBD1. The V gene end was trimmed by 4 bases and the J gene end by 6 bases; junction bases not matched to a gene: 1. CDR1 and CDR2 (germline): MDHEN, SYDVKM. There are 14 residues in the CDR3. The CDR3 nucleotides are TGTGCCAGCAGTTCGGGACAGGGGGCTCAGCCCCAGCATTTT. It encodes CASSSGQGAQPQHF.

V gene TRBV7-6 combines with J gene TRBJ2-3, with TRBD1 matching over 8 bases. Trimming removed 4 bases from V and 4 bases from J; junction bases left unmatched: 10. CDR1 and CDR2 (germline): SGHVS, FNYEAQ. This CDR3 contains 16 residues. The CDR3 loop is CASSSRQGREADTQYF. The CDR3 DNA reads TGTGCCAGCAGCTCAAGACAGGGGCGAGAAGCAGATACGCAGTATTTT.

The chain joins TRBV6-4 to TRBJ1-5, with 8 nucleotides matching TRBD1. CDR1 is MRHNA and CDR2 is SNTAGT in the germline V gene. This CDR3 spans 14 amino acids. V lost 8 bases, J lost 3 bases, and 6 bases stayed unmatched. The CDR3 nucleotides read TGTGCCAGCTTATCGGGACAGGTCAATCAGCCCCAGCATTTT. Protein sequence: CASLSGQVNQPQHF.

Concerning this clone itself: Other DNA variants within this sample encode the same CDR3. The chain couples TRBV10-3 to TRBJ1-2, with 10 positions matching TRBD1. Germline loops: CDR1 ENHRY, CDR2 SYGVKD. The CDR3 covers 14 residues. V gave up 6 bases and J gave up 2 bases; unmatched junction bases: 3. The CDR3 nucleotides are TGTGCCATCAGCCCGGGACAGGGGAACTATGGCTACACCTTC. It translates to CAISPGQGNYGYTF.